The rows below give T cell receptor beta chains drawn from one sample of a study of blood T cell repertoires in COVID-19. Sequencing used immunoSEQ multiplex PCR; TCRdb keeps in-frame clones, though not all of them. Of over 90,000 clones listed, approximately 90% are singletons. The specimen was peripheral blood. Every receptor here comes from an elderly woman in a cohort sampled during active COVID-19. Both conserved end residues are part of each CDR3. D genes are given only for firm matches. Only some rows state a clone size, as once, few, many or a class for expanded clones.

v_call	d_call	j_call	cdr3_length	clone_size	cdr3_aa	cdr3_nt
TRBV29-1	.	TRBJ2-7	14	once	CSVALSGISYEQYF	TGCAGCGTAGCTCTTAGCGGAATTTCCTACGAGCAGTACTTC
TRBV9	TRBD1	TRBJ1-1	16	.	CASSVGTGGTYTEAFF	TGTGCCAGCAGCGTCGGGACAGGGGGTACCTACACTGAAGCTTTCTTT
TRBV6-5	TRBD1	TRBJ1-2	12	.	CASSGQGGGYTF	TGTGCCAGCAGCGGACAGGGCGGTGGCTACACCTTC
TRBV18	TRBD2	TRBJ2-5	19	.	CASSPLLRLTSGSQETQYF	TGTGCCAGCTCACCTCTCCTTCGGCTTACTAGCGGGAGCCAAGAGACCCAGTACTTC
TRBV19	TRBD1	TRBJ2-5	14	.	CASKTGTGMETQYF	TGTGCCAGTAAGACCGGGACAGGAATGGAGACCCAGTACTTC
TRBV2	TRBD1	TRBJ1-2	14	.	CASKGQMTNYGYTF	TGTGCCAGCAAGGGACAGATGACTAACTATGGCTACACCTTC
TRBV18	TRBD2	TRBJ2-3	15	once	CASSPGGGATDTQYF	TGTGCCAGCTCACCAGGCGGGGGGGCAACAGATACGCAGTATTTT
TRBV12-5	.	TRBJ2-1	13	.	CASGLGERYEQFF	TGTGCTAGTGGTTTGGGGGAGAGGTATGAGCAGTTCTTC
TRBV5-1	TRBD2	TRBJ2-3	17	.	CASSLGNSGRAGDTQYF	TGCGCCAGCAGCCTCGGAAATAGCGGGAGGGCGGGAGATACGCAGTATTTT
TRBV6-1	.	TRBJ2-1	16	few	CASNDFGRVGGNEQFF	TGTGCCAGCAATGACTTCGGCAGGGTTGGTGGCAATGAGCAGTTCTTC
TRBV27	.	TRBJ2-4	14	.	CASSLYLGKNIQYF	TGTGCCAGCAGTTTATATCTAGGCAAAAACATTCAGTACTTC
TRBV3-1/TRBV3-2	.	TRBJ1-1	13	.	CASSQVSDSQAFF	TGTGCCAGCAGCCAAGTTTCGGACAGCCAGGCTTTCTTT
TRBV5-5	.	TRBJ2-7	13	few	CASSFAGSYEQYF	TGTGCCAGCAGCTTTGCCGGCTCCTACGAGCAGTACTTC
TRBV3-1/TRBV3-2	TRBD2	TRBJ2-5	14	few	CASRSAGGPETQYF	TGTGCCAGCAGATCCGCGGGAGGGCCTGAGACCCAGTACTTC
TRBV6-4	TRBD2	TRBJ2-1	14	.	CASSEQRGAFEQFF	TGTGCCAGCAGTGAACAGCGGGGGGCCTTTGAGCAGTTCTTC
TRBV7-2	TRBD1	TRBJ1-2	14	.	CASSLGQGGYGYTF	TGTGCCAGCAGCTTAGGACAGGGTGGCTATGGCTACACCTTC
TRBV19	.	TRBJ1-2	13	.	CASSIAGGRGYTF	TGTGCCAGTAGTATAGCCGGGGGAAGGGGCTACACCTTC
TRBV10-3	TRBD1	TRBJ1-5	15	few	CAISTGTGEDQPQHF	TGTGCCATCAGTACCGGGACAGGGGAGGATCAGCCCCAGCATTTT
TRBV10-3	.	TRBJ1-2	13	.	CAIRQTENYGYTF	TGTGCCATCAGGCAGACAGAAAATTATGGCTACACCTTC
TRBV6-2/TRBV6-3	.	TRBJ1-2	14	.	CASSFTTANYGYTF	TGTGCCAGCAGTTTTACGACAGCTAACTATGGCTACACCTTC
TRBV19	.	TRBJ1-5	16	.	CASRMSVYPVNQPQHF	TGTGCCAGTAGAATGAGCGTCTACCCGGTAAATCAGCCCCAGCATTTT
TRBV7-7	TRBD1	TRBJ2-5	14	.	CASSKGTAQETQYF	TGTGCTAGCAGCAAAGGGACAGCCCAAGAGACCCAGTACTTC
TRBV6-5	TRBD1	TRBJ2-7	13	.	CASTDRGRYEQYF	TGTGCCAGCACCGACAGGGGGCGCTACGAGCAGTACTTC
TRBV18	.	TRBJ1-4	18	.	CASSPSPGSPLGDEKLFF	TGTGCCAGCTCTCCAAGCCCCGGGTCCCCATTGGGAGATGAAAAACTGTTTTTT
TRBV18	.	TRBJ2-5	12	.	CASSPEEQTQYF	TGTGCCAGCTCACCAGAGGAACAGACCCAGTACTTC
TRBV5-8	.	TRBJ2-7	15	.	CASPPLRGAPYEQYF	TGTGCCAGCCCCCCTCTACGAGGAGCACCCTACGAGCAGTACTTC
TRBV28	.	TRBJ1-2	13	.	CASSLDTNYGYTF	TGTGCCAGCAGTTTAGACACCAACTATGGCTACACCTTC
TRBV24-1	TRBD1	TRBJ2-1	15	.	CATSDPTGGPDEQFF	TGTGCCACCAGTGATCCGACAGGGGGACCCGACGAGCAGTTCTTC
TRBV3-1/TRBV3-2	.	TRBJ2-2	16	.	CASSQDLTGNTGELFF	TGTGCCAGCAGCCAAGATTTAACGGGGAACACCGGGGAGCTGTTTTTT
TRBV5-1	.	TRBJ2-7	13	.	CASSLGDNYEQYF	TGCGCCAGCAGCCTCGGGGACAACTACGAGCAGTACTTC
TRBV19	TRBD1	TRBJ1-2	13	.	CASTSTGIGGYTF	TGTGCCAGTACCTCGACAGGGATCGGTGGCTACACCTTC
TRBV18	.	TRBJ1-2	14	.	CASSPNDSNYGYTF	TGTGCCAGCTCACCAAATGACAGTAACTATGGCTACACCTTC
TRBV24-1	TRBD1	TRBJ1-5	17	few	CATSDAHGTGSNQPQHF	TGTGCCACCAGTGATGCCCACGGGACAGGGAGCAATCAGCCCCAGCATTTT
TRBV19	TRBD1	TRBJ1-6	14	.	CASKITGADSPLHF	TGTGCCAGTAAAATAACAGGGGCAGATTCACCCCTCCACTTT
TRBV30	.	TRBJ2-7	15	.	CAFLPPGQGSYEQYF	TGTGCCTTTCTTCCTCCGGGACAAGGATCCTACGAGCAGTACTTC
TRBV2	.	TRBJ2-3	14	.	CAGGRGGPTDTQYF	TGTGCCGGTGGGAGGGGGGGCCCCACAGATACGCAGTATTTT
TRBV11-2	.	TRBJ1-1	13	.	CASSTGQNTEAFF	TGTGCCAGCAGCACGGGACAGAACACTGAAGCTTTCTTT
TRBV2	.	TRBJ2-1	17	.	CASSEAAAERSYNEQFF	TGTGCCAGCAGTGAAGCAGCCGCGGAGAGGTCCTACAATGAGCAGTTCTTC
TRBV5-1	.	TRBJ1-2	13	.	CASSEGSLGGYTF	TGCGCCAGCAGCGAGGGTTCTTTAGGGGGCTACACCTTC
TRBV7-3	.	TRBJ1-2	13	few	CASSPTENYGYTF	TGTGCCAGCAGTCCGACAGAGAACTATGGCTACACCTTC
TRBV3-1/TRBV3-2	.	TRBJ2-7	13	.	CASSPYNSYEQYF	TGTGCCAGCAGCCCTTATAACTCCTACGAGCAGTACTTC
TRBV4-1	.	TRBJ2-1	14	.	CASSHPAGANEQFF	TGCGCCAGCAGCCACCCGGCGGGGGCCAATGAGCAGTTCTTC
TRBV11-3	TRBD2	TRBJ2-7	14	few	CASSQTSGSYEQYF	TGTGCCAGCAGCCAGACTAGCGGGTCCTACGAGCAGTACTTC
TRBV7-9	.	TRBJ2-3	15	.	CASSSLLEFTDTQYF	TGTGCCAGCAGCTCATTACTAGAGTTCACAGATACGCAGTATTTT
TRBV19	.	TRBJ2-2	15	.	CASSLGARNSGELFF	TGTGCCAGTAGTTTGGGGGCGCGAAACTCCGGGGAGCTGTTTTTT
TRBV2	TRBD2	TRBJ2-1	17	.	CASSEALLAGGYNEQFF	TGTGCCAGCAGTGAAGCGCTTCTAGCGGGGGGGTACAATGAGCAGTTCTTC
TRBV19	TRBD2	TRBJ2-3	13	.	CASSIASGNTQYF	TGTGCCAGTAGTATCGCTAGCGGTAATACGCAGTATTTT
TRBV7-2	.	TRBJ2-1	16	.	CASSPRSGRNHNEQFF	TGTGCCAGCAGCCCCCGTTCAGGCAGGAATCACAATGAGCAGTTCTTC
TRBV19	TRBD1	TRBJ2-5	13	.	CASSISGGETQYF	TGTGCCAGTAGTATTTCAGGGGGAGAGACCCAGTACTTC
TRBV29-1	TRBD2	TRBJ2-7	16	medium-sized	CSVEGLAGDLTYEQYF	TGCAGCGTCGAAGGTCTAGCGGGAGATCTGACATACGAGCAGTACTTC
TRBV28	.	TRBJ2-1	13	.	CASSFRGRNEQFF	TGTGCCAGCAGTTTTCGGGGAAGGAATGAGCAGTTCTTC
TRBV5-1	.	TRBJ2-1	12	.	CASSSQGNEQFF	TGCGCCAGCAGCTCACAGGGCAATGAGCAGTTCTTC
TRBV6-5	.	TRBJ2-5	15	.	CASVRGQNLQETQYF	TGTGCCAGCGTCCGTGGACAGAACCTTCAAGAGACCCAGTACTTC
TRBV3-1/TRBV3-2	.	TRBJ2-1	12	.	CASSQEIDEQFF	TGTGCCAGCAGCCAGGAGATCGATGAGCAGTTCTTC
TRBV9	TRBD2	TRBJ2-7	16	.	CASSPGLAGGSAEQYF	TGTGCCAGCAGCCCAGGACTAGCGGGAGGGTCTGCCGAGCAGTACTTC
TRBV28	.	TRBJ2-1	20	.	CASSPSGGQLSSFSYNEQFF	TGTGCCAGCAGTCCCTCCGGGGGACAGCTCTCGTCCTTCTCCTACAATGAGCAGTTCTTC
TRBV4-1	.	TRBJ1-1	15	.	CASSHPLGGKTEAFF	TGCGCCAGCAGCCACCCTCTAGGGGGAAAAACTGAAGCTTTCTTT
TRBV18	.	TRBJ2-5	14	.	CASSPQGLQETQYF	TGTGCCAGCTCACCACAGGGGTTACAAGAGACCCAGTACTTC
TRBV5-6	TRBD1	TRBJ1-1	14	.	CASSHGQGNTEAFF	TGTGCCAGCAGCCATGGACAGGGGAACACTGAAGCTTTCTTT
TRBV6-2/TRBV6-3	.	TRBJ2-2	14	.	CASSYGQRTGELFF	TGTGCCAGCAGTTACGGACAGAGGACCGGGGAGCTGTTTTTT